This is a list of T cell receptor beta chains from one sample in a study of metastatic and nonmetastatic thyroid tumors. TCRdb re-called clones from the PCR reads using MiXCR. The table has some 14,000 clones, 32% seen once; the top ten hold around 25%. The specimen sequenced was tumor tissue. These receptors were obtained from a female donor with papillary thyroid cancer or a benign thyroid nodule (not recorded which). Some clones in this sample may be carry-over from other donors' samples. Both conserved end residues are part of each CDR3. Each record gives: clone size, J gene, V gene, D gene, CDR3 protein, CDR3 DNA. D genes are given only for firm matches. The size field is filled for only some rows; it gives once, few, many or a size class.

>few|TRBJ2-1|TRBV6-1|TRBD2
CASSRLAGESDEQFF
TGTGCCAGCAGTCGACTAGCCGGAGAGAGCGATGAGCAGTTCTTC
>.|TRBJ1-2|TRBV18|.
CASSPSGTDGYTF
TGTGCCAGCTCACCCTCGGGAACCGATGGCTACACCTTC
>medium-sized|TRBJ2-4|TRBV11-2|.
CASSPREGGIQYF
TGTGCCAGCAGCCCCCGAGAAGGAGGCATTCAGTACTTC
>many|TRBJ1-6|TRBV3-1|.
CASSQGQDNSPLHF
TGTGCCAGCAGCCAAGGACAGGATAATTCACCCCTCCACTTT
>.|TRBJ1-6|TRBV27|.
CASSLRGFNSPLHF
TGTGCCAGCAGTTTACGGGGGTTTAATTCACCCCTCCACTTT
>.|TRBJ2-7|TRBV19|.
CASSNRGSGEQYF
TGTGCCAGTAGTAATCGAGGTTCCGGCGAGCAGTACTTC
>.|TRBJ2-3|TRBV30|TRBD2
CAWTRLAGVFTDTQYF
TGTGCCTGGACGCGGCTAGCGGGAGTATTCACAGATACGCAGTATTTT
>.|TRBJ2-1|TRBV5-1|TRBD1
CASSSGQGSYNEQFF
TGCGCCAGCAGCTCAGGACAGGGCTCCTACAATGAGCAGTTCTTC
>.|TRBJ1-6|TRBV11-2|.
CASSETGDGSPLHF
TGTGCCAGCAGCGAGACAGGAGACGGGTCACCCCTCCACTTT
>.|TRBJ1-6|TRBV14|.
CASSQDDGKGRNSPLHF
TGTGCCAGCAGCCAAGATGACGGGAAGGGACGCAATTCACCCCTCCACTTT
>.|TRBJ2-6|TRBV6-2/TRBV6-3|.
CASSYSSGANVLTF
TGTGCCAGCAGTTACAGCTCTGGGGCCAACGTCCTGACTTTC
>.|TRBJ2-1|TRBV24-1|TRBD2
CATSGAERENSYNEQFF
TGTGCCACCAGTGGAGCCGAGCGGGAGAACTCCTACAATGAGCAGTTCTTC
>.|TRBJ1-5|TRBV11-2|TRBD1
CASRRGGSNQPQHF
TGTGCCAGCCGCAGGGGGGGGAGCAATCAGCCCCAGCATTTT
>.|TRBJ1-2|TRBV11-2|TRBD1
CASSLDRGHGYTF
TGTGCCAGCAGCTTAGACAGGGGGCATGGCTACACCTTC
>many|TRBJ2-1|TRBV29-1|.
CSVEGTVFNEQFF
TGCAGCGTTGAAGGGACGGTTTTTAATGAGCAGTTCTTC
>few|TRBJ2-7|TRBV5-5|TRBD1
CASRRGQGVSYEQYF
TGTGCCAGCAGAAGGGGACAGGGGGTCTCCTACGAGCAGTACTTC
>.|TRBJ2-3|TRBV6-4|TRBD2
CASSEASGSTDTQYF
TGTGCCAGCAGTGAGGCTAGCGGGAGCACAGATACGCAGTATTTT
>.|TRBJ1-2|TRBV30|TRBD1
CAWTRDRGPWGYTF
TGTGCCTGGACCAGGGACAGGGGGCCTTGGGGCTACACCTTC
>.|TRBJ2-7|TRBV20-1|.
CSAREDSLDEQYF
TGCAGTGCTAGAGAGGACAGTCTCGACGAGCAGTACTTC
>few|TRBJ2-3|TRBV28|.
CASREGTLIDTQYF
TGTGCCAGCAGGGAGGGGACACTTATAGATACGCAGTATTTT
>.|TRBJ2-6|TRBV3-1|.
CDSIPTSGANVLTF
TGTGACAGCATCCCGACTTCTGGGGCCAACGTCCTGACTTTC
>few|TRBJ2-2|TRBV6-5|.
CASSYSVHAGELFF
TGTGCCAGCAGTTATTCGGTTCACGCCGGGGAGCTGTTTTTT
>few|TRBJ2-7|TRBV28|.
CASTSLRGEQYF
TGTGCCAGCACCTCCTTGCGTGGCGAGCAGTACTTC
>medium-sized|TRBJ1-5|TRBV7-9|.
CASSLGGGSSNQPQHF
TGTGCCAGCAGCTTAGGAGGGGGGAGCAGCAATCAGCCCCAGCATTTT